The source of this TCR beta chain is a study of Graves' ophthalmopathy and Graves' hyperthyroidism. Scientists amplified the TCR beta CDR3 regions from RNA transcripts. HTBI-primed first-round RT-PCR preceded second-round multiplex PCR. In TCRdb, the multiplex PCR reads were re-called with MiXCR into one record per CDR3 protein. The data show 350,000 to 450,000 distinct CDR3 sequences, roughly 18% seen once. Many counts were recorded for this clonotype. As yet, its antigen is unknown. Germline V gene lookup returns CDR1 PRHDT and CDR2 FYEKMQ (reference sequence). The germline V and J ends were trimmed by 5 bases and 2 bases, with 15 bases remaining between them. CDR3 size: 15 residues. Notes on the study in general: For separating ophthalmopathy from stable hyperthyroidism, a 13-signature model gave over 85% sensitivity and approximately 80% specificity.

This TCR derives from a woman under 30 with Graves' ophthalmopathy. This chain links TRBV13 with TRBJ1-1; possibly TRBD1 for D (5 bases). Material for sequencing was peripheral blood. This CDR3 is CASSQGRPGNTEAFF. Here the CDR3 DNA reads TGTGCCAGCAGCCAGGGACGACCGGGAAACACTGAAGCTTTCTTT.